The sequence of this TCR beta chain was determined in a study of blood T cell repertoires in COVID-19. The wider study: Collection of acute and convalescent COVID-19 samples took place in the United States, Italy and Spain.

Sequencing was performed with immunoSEQ multiplex PCR; in TCRdb, only in-frame clones are kept and a portion is missing. The table includes just over 300,000 clones, 65% to 90% detected once. Only a few counts were recorded for this clone. CDR3 size: 19 residues. V lost 2 bases to trimming and J lost 3 bases; unmatched junction nucleotides: 13. Per germline, CDR1 ENHRY and CDR2 SYGVKD. The chain couples TRBV10-3 to TRBJ2-7; 13 bases map to TRBD2. Sequenced input: PBMCs or T cells enriched from blood (not recorded which). The TCR was taken from a man aged 25-45 years who had recovered from COVID-19. Here the CDR3 reads CAISELPGLAGPLIYEQYF. CDR3 bases: TGTGCCATCAGTGAGCTACCGGGACTAGCGGGGCCCTTGATCTACGAGCAGTACTTC.